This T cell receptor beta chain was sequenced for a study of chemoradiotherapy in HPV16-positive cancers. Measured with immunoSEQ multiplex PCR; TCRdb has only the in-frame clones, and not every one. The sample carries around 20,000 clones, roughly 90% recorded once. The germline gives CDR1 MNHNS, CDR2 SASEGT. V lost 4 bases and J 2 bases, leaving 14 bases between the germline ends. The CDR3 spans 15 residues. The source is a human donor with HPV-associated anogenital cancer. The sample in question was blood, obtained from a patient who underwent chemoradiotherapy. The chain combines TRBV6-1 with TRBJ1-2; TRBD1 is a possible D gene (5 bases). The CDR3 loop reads CASSAQYRLNYGYTF. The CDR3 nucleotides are TGTGCCAGCAGTGCCCAGTACAGGCTGAACTATGGCTACACCTTC.